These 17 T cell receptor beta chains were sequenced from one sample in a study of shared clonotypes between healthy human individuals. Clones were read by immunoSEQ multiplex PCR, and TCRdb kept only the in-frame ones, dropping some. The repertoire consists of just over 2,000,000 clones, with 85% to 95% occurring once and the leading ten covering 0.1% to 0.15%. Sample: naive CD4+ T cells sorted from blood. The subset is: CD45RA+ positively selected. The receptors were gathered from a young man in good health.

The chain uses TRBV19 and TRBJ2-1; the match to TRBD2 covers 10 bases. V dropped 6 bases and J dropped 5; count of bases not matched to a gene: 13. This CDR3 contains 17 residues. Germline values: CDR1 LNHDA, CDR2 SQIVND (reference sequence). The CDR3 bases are TGTGCCAGTAGAAAGCGGGGGGGCGCCCGTGGGAACAATGAGCAGTTCTTC. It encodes CASRKRGGARGNNEQFF.

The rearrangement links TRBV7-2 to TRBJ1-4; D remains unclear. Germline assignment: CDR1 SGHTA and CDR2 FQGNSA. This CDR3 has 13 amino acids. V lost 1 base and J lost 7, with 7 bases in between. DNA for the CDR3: TGTGCCAGCAGCTTAGTCCGGAGTGAAAAACTGTTTTTT. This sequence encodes CASSLVRSEKLFF. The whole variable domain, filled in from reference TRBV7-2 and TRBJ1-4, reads GAGVSQSPSNKVTEKGKDVELRCDPISGHTALYWYRQSLGQGLEFLIYFQGNSAPDKSGLPSDRFSAERTGGSVSTLTIQRTQQEDSAVYLCASSLVRSEKLFFGSGTQLSVL.

CDR3 residues: CASSDFRGTNEKLFF. In DNA, the CDR3 is TGTGCCAGCAGTGATTTCAGGGGAACTAATGAAAAACTGTTTTTT. The chain has TRBV25-1 and TRBJ1-4; D is perhaps TRBD1 (6 bases). Trimming removed 3 bases from V and 1 base from J, with 9 bases in between. The CDR3 extends over 15 amino acids. Germline CDR1 is MGHDK and CDR2 is SYGVNS.

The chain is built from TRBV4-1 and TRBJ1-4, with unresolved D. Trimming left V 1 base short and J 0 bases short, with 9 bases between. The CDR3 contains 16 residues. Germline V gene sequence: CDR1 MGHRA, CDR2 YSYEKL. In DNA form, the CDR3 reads TGCGCCAGCAGCCAAGTAGGCGTTGCAACTAATGAAAAACTGTTTTTT. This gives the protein CASSQVGVATNEKLFF.

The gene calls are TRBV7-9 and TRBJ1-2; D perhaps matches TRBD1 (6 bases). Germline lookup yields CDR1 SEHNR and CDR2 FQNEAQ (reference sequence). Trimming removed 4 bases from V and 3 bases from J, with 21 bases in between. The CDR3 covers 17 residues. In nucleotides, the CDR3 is TGTGCCAGCAGCTCTAGGGGGGGCCCCTCTCTGGACTATGGCTACACCTTC. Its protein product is CASSSRGGPSLDYGYTF.

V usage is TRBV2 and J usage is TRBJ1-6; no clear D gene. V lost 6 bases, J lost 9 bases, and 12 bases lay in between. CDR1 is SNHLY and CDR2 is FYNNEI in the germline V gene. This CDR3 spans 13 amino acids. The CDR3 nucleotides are TGTGCCAGCAGGTCGGGAGAGAGTTCACCCCTCCACTTT. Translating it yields CASRSGESSPLHF.

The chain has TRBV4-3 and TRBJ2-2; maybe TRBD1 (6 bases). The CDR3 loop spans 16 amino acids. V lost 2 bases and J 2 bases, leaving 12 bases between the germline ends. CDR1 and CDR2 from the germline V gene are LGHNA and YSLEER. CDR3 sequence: CASSQSGTLNTGELFF. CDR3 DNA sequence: TGCGCCAGCAGCCAATCCGGGACACTAAACACCGGGGAGCTGTTTTTT.

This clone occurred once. As DNA, the CDR3 is TGTGCCAGCAGCTCACAACAGGGGGTGACATCTGAAGCTTTCTTT. Translating gives CASSSQQGVTSEAFF. This rearrangement joins TRBV11-1 to TRBJ1-1; TRBD1 matches 8 bases. The CDR3 covers 15 residues. V gave up 4 bases and J gave up 6 bases; unmatched junction bases: 10. The V gene's germline CDR1 is SGHAT and CDR2 FQDESV (reference sequence).

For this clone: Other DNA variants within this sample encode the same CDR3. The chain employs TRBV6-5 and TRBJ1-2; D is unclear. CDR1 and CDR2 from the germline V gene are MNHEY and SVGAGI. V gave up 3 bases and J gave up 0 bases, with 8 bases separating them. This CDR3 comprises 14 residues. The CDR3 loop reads CASSYRAANYGYTF. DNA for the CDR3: TGTGCCAGCAGTTATAGGGCAGCTAACTATGGCTACACCTTC.

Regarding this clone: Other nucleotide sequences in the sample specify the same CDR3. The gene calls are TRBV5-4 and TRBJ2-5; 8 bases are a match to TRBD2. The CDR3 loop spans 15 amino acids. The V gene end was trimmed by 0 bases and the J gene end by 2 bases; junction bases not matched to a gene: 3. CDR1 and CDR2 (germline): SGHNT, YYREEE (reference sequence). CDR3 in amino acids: CASSLAGGTQETQYF. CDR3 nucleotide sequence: TGTGCCAGCAGCTTGGCGGGGGGGACACAAGAGACCCAGTACTTC.

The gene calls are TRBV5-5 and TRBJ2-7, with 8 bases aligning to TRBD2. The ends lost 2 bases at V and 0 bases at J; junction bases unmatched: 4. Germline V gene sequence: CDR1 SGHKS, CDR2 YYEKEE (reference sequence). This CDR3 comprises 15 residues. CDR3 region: CASSFGGLVSYEQYF. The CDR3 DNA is TGTGCCAGCAGCTTCGGGGGACTAGTCTCCTACGAGCAGTACTTC.

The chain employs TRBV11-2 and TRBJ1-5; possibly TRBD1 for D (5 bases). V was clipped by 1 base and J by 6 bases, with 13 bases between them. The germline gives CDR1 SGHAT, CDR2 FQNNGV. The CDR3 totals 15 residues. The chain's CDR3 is CASSLGSGQGQPQHF. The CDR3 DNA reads TGTGCCAGCAGCTTAGGATCCGGGCAGGGTCAGCCCCAGCATTTT.

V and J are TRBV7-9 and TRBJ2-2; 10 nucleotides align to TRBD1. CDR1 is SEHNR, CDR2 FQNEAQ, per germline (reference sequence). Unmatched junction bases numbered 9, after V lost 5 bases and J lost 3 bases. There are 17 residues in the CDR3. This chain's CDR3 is CASSARTGGWDTGELFF. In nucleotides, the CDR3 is TGTGCCAGCAGCGCCCGGACAGGGGGATGGGACACCGGGGAGCTGTTTTTT. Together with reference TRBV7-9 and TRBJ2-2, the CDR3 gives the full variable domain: DTGVSQNPRHKITKRGQNVTFRCDPISEHNRLYWYRQTLGQGPEFLTYFQNEAQLEKSRLLSDRFSAERPKGSFSTLEIQRTEQGDSAMYLCASSARTGGWDTGELFFGEGSRLTVL.

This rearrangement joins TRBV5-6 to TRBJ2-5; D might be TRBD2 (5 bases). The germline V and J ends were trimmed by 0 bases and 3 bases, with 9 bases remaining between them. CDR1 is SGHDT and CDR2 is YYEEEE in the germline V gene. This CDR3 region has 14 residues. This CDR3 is CASSLADGKETQYF. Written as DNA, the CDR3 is TGTGCCAGCAGCTTGGCAGACGGGAAAGAGACCCAGTACTTC.

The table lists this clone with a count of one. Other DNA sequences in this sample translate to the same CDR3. The CDR3 protein is CASRGLAGAYNEQFF. The CDR3 coding sequence is TGTGCCAGCAGAGGACTAGCGGGGGCCTACAATGAGCAGTTCTTC. The chain is built from TRBV2 and TRBJ2-1; 13 bases align to TRBD2. Germline V gene sequence: CDR1 SNHLY, CDR2 FYNNEI. The CDR3 has 15 amino acids. J gave up 2 bases and V 6 bases, and 1 base lay outside the gene matches.

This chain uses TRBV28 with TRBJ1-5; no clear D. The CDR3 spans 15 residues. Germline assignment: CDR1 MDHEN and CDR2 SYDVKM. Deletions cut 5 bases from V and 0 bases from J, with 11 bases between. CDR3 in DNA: TGTGCCAGCAGTGGGTTGCTTTTTAGCAATCAGCCCCAGCATTTT. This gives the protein CASSGLLFSNQPQHF. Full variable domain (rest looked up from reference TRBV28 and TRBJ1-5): DVKVTQSSRYLVKRTGEKVFLECVQDMDHENMFWYRQDPGLGLRLIYFSYDVKMKEKGDIPEGYSVSREKKERFSLILESASTNQTSMYLCASSGLLFSNQPQHFGDGTRLSIL.

The DNA for the CDR3 is TGTGCCACCAGCAGAGATCTGCGGGGGCCTGGGGCCAACGTCCTGACTTTC. This encodes CATSRDLRGPGANVLTF. This chain links TRBV15 with TRBJ2-6, with D possibly being TRBD2 (7 bases). From germline, CDR1 is LNHNV and CDR2 YYDKDF (reference sequence). The V and J ends lost 0 bases and 2 bases respectively, with 11 bases between them. The CDR3 runs to 17 residues.